Listed here are 12 T cell receptor beta chains from one sample, sequenced in a study of blood T cells in healthy people across ages. The authors ran a second PCR of roughly 6 to 12 cycles using a sample-barcoded 5' primer and a J-beta primer mix. MiXCR was run by TCRdb on the 5' RACE reads, yielding one entry per CDR3 protein. Of some 1,500,000 distinct CDR3 sequences in the sample, approximately 43% were seen once. The sequenced material came from blood. The receptors stem from a woman aged 18-29 years in good health.

The rearrangement uses TRBV20-1 and TRBJ1-1, with TRBD1 as a possible D gene (5 bases). V gave up 3 bases and J gave up 0 bases, with 8 bases separating them. This CDR3 comprises 13 residues. Germline CDR1 is DFQATT and CDR2 is SNEGSKA (reference sequence). The DNA for the CDR3 is TGCAGTGCTAGCAGGGAGATGAACACTGAAGCTTTCTTT. This gives the protein CSASREMNTEAFF.

The sample holds a few counts of this clonotype. The rearrangement uses TRBV28 and TRBJ1-1; D is unclear. Germline V gives CDR1 MDHEN, CDR2 SYDVKM. The CDR3 consists of 11 residues. Trimming took 4 bases from V and 7 from J, leaving 7 bases between them. As DNA, the CDR3 is TGTGCCAGCAGTTCCCTTGGTGAAGCTTTCTTT. This translates into CASSSLGEAFF.

The rearrangement links TRBV5-1 to TRBJ2-7; the D gene is possibly TRBD1 (6 bases). Trimming removed 4 bases at V and 6 bases at J, with 17 bases between. In germline, CDR1 is SGHRS, CDR2 YFSETQ. This CDR3 region has 14 residues. The CDR3 is CASSPGHSWFEQYF. The CDR3 DNA reads TGCGCCAGCAGCCCGGGACACTCTTGGTTCGAGCAGTACTTC.

The rearrangement uses TRBV9 and TRBJ2-1; D tentatively reads TRBD1 or TRBD2 (6 bases each). The CDR3 is made up of 16 amino acids. Germline V lookup: CDR1 SGDLS, CDR2 YYNGEE. V was clipped by 0 bases and J by 0 bases, with 10 bases between them. CDR3 DNA: TGTGCCAGCAGCGTAGCTGGGGGGCCCTCCTACAATGAGCAGTTCTTC. This translates into CASSVAGGPSYNEQFF.

This clonotype appeared a few times. V and J are TRBV6-1 and TRBJ1-6; D is uncertain. This CDR3 contains 15 residues. V lost 2 bases, J lost 7 bases, and 12 bases lay in between. Germline values: CDR1 MNHNS, CDR2 SASEGT. The CDR3 DNA is TGTGCCAGCAGTGAAAGAGAGGGAACCAATTCACCCCTCCACTTT. Amino acid sequence: CASSEREGTNSPLHF.

This clonotype has ten or more counts. This chain joins TRBV7-9 and TRBJ2-3; TRBD2 might be the D (6 bases). The CDR3 consists of 14 residues. V was clipped by 5 bases and J by 2 bases, with 11 bases between them. Germline V CDR1 and CDR2: SEHNR, FQNEAQ (reference sequence). The CDR3 reads CASSPRDFTDTQYF. DNA of the CDR3: TGTGCCAGCAGCCCAAGGGACTTCACAGATACGCAGTATTTT.

V usage is TRBV15 and J usage is TRBJ2-7; D possibly corresponds to TRBD2 (6 bases). The germline gives CDR1 LNHNV, CDR2 YYDKDF (reference sequence). Between the trimmed V and J ends, which lost 0 bases and 5 bases, there was a span of 17 bases. The CDR3 sequence is 16 residues long. This chain's CDR3 is CATSRDSLARFHEQYF. CDR3 in DNA: TGTGCCACCAGCAGAGATTCCCTAGCGCGTTTTCACGAGCAGTACTTC.

This clonotype came up a few times. The chain is built from TRBV12-3 or TRBV12-4 and TRBJ2-7; TRBD1 matches 8 bases. The CDR3 contains 14 residues. Trimming at V came to 5 bases and at J to 3 bases, leaving 6 bases not matched to a gene. The CDR3 protein is CASSPDRGGYEQYF. CDR3 coding DNA: TGTGCCAGCAGTCCCGACAGGGGAGGCTACGAGCAGTACTTC.

The count of this clonotype is one. V usage is TRBV30 and J usage is TRBJ1-3; the D is unclear. The CDR3 covers 13 residues. V was pared by 0 bases and J by 1 base, with 4 bases between. Germline CDR1 is GTSNPN and CDR2 is SVGIG (reference sequence). CDR3 sequence reads: CAWSVNSGNTIYF. The CDR3 DNA reads as TGTGCCTGGAGTGTTAATTCTGGAAACACCATATATTTT.

The V call is TRBV21-1, the J call TRBJ2-1; TRBD1, the D gene given by the table, was not confirmed from the DNA. TRBV21-1 is listed as a pseudogene. The CDR3 contains 12 residues. CDR3 sequence (DNA): TGTGCCGTCAAGAGGCCGGGAAATGAGCAGTTCTTC. Its translation is CAVKRPGNEQFF.

The chain employs TRBV21-1 and TRBJ2-5; the D call of TRBD2 is as the table states it, not checked on the DNA. TRBV21-1 is described as a pseudogene. This CDR3 has 13 amino acids. The CDR3 protein is CASLRRRQETQYF. The CDR3 DNA reads TGTGCCAGCCTGCGCCGGAGGCAAGAGACTCAGTACTTC.

At least ten counts were recorded for this clonotype. This chain links TRBV7-6 with TRBJ2-3; 9 bases match TRBD2. There are 16 residues in the CDR3. Germline CDR1 is SGHVS and CDR2 is FNYEAQ. J was trimmed by 2 bases and V by 1 base; bases with no gene match: 4. CDR3 sequence: CASSLESGRTTDTQYF. The CDR3 DNA reads as TGTGCCAGCAGCTTAGAAAGCGGGAGGACCACAGATACGCAGTATTTT.